The clone carrying this T cell receptor (beta chain) was seen a handful of times. Each CDR3 protein is one row after TCRdb ran MiXCR on the 5' RACE reads. The profile covers around 390,000 distinct CDR3 sequences, with 15% to 20% appearing a single time and 20% to 25% taken by the ten largest. The data originate from a study of T-cell memory formation after mild COVID-19. Germline loops: CDR1 SGHVS, CDR2 FQNEAQ. This CDR3 is built from 15 residues. V was clipped by 3 bases and J by 5 bases, with 14 bases between them. The material sequenced was PBMCs or a T cell subset sorted from them (not recorded which). The chain combines TRBV7-8 with TRBJ1-5; D possibly corresponds to TRBD1 (6 bases). The receptor's source is a man aged 18 to 35 who had mild COVID-19 (a few samples of this study predate the infection). Cell type and time point are not known. Written as DNA, the CDR3 is TGTGCCAGCAGCTTCAGGGGTGTCTTCGATCAGCCCCAGCATTTT. As protein: CASSFRGVFDQPQHF.